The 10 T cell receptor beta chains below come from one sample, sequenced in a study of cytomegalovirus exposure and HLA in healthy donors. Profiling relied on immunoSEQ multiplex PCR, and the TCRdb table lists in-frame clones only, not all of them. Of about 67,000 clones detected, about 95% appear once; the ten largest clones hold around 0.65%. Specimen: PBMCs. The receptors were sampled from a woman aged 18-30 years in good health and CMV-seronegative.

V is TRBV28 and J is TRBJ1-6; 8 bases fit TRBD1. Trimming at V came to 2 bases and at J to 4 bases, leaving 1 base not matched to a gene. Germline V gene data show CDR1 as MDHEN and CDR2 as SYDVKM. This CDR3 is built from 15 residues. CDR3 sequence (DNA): TGTGCCAGCAGTTTAGGGGACAGGTATAATTCACCCCTCCACTTT. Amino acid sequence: CASSLGDRYNSPLHF.

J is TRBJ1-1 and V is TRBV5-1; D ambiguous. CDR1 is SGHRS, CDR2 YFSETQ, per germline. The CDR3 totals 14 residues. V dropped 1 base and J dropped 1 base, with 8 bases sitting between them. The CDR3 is CASSLSWANTEAFF. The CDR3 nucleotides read TGCGCCAGCAGCTTGTCATGGGCGAACACTGAAGCTTTCTTT.

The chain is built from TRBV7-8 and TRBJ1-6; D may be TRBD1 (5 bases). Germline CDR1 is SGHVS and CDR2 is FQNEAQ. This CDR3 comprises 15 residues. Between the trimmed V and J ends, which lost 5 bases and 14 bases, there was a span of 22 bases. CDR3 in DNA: TGTGCCAGCAGCCACCTGCGGGGGATCGGAGGGGCCCTCCACTTT. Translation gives CASSHLRGIGGALHF.

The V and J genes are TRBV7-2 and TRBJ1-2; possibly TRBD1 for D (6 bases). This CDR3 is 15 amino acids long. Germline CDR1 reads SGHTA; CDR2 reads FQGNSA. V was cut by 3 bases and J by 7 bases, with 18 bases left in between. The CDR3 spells CASSLGSGGASGYTF. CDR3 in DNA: TGTGCCAGCAGCTTGGGATCGGGGGGGGCAAGTGGCTACACCTTC.

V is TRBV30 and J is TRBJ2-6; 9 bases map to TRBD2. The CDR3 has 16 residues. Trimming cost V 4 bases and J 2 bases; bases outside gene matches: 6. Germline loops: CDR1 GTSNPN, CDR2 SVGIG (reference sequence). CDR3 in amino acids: CAWKWRGGPGANVLTF. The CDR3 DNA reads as TGTGCCTGGAAGTGGCGGGGGGGCCCTGGGGCCAACGTCCTGACTTTC.

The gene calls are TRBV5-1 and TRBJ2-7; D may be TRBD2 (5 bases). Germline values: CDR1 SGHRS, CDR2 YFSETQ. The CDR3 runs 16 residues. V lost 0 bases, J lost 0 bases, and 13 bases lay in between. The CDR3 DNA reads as TGCGCCAGCAGCTTGGGCGGGTCACTTAGCTCCTACGAGCAGTACTTC. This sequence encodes CASSLGGSLSSYEQYF.

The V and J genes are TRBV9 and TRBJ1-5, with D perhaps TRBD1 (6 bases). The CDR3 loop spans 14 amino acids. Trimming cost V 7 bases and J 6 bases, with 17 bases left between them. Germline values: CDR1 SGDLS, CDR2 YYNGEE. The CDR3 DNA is TGTGCCAGCGGTAACGGGGGGGCAGTTCAGCCCCAGCATTTT. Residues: CASGNGGAVQPQHF.

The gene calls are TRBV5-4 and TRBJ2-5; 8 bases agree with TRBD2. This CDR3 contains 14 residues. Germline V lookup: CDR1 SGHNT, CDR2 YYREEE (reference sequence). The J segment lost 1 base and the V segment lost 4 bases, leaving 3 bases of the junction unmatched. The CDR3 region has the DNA TGTGCCAGCAGCCTCGGGGGGGCCCAAGAGACCCAGTACTTC. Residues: CASSLGGAQETQYF.

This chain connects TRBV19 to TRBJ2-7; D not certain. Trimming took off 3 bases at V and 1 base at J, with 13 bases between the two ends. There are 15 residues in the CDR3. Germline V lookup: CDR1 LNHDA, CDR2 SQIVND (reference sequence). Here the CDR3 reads CASSIYLYGSYEQYF. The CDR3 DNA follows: TGTGCCAGTAGTATCTATCTGTACGGGTCCTACGAGCAGTACTTC.

Here the CDR3 DNA reads TGCGCCAGCAGCCCAGGGGCGACAGATACGCAGTATTTT. Translated: CASSPGATDTQYF. The chain carries TRBV5-1 and TRBJ2-3; tentative D call: TRBD1 (6 bases). Deletions cut 4 bases from V and 3 bases from J, with 9 bases between. Germline-derived CDR1 and CDR2 are SGHRS and YFSETQ. This CDR3 region has 13 residues.